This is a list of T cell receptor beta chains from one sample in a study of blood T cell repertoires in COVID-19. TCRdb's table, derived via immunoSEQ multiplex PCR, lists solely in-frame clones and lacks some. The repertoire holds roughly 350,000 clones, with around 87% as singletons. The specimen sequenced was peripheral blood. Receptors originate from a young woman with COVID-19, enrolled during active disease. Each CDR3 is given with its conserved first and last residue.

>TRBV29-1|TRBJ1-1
CSVSTGIDTEAFF
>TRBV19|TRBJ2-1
CASSISGTRVNEQFF
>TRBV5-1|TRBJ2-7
CASSLALGGAPYEQYF
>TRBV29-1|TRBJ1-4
CSVARDRGEKLFF
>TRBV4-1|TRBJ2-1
CASSQGAGSNNEQFF
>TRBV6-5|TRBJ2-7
CASSYATGFYEQYF
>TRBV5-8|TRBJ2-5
CASSLQGATQYF
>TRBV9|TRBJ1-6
CASSSRTGLNSPLHF
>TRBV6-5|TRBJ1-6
CASSYGQVSPSPLHF
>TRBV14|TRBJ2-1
CASSSLLAGYNEQFF
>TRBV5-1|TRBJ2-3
CASSLGLAGSTDTQYF
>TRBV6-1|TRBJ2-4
CASSDRSHSKNIQYF
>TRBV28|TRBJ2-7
CASSPTTGQYF
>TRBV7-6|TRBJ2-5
CASSLAGGRWDF
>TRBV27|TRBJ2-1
CASSLGQGSRLADSYNEQFF
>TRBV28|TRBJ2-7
CASSFHYEQYF
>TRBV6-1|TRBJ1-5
CASSEFTGLGNQPQHF
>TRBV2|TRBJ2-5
CASSDRTSGRARETQYF
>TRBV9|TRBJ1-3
CASSPGTGNWDTIYF
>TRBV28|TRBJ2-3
CASSWTGRVLDTQYF
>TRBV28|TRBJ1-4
CASSSPLGAREKLFF
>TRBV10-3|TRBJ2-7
CAIRGGTSGYEQYF
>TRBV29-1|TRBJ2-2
CSVDGDRANTGELFF
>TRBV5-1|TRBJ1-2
CASSLWTGGGYTF
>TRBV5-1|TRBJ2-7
CASSFSGSSYEQYF
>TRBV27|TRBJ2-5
CASSSQAGGETQYF
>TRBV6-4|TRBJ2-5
CASSAREGETQYF
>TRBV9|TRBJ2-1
CASSVGQVTYNEQFF
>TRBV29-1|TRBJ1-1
CSVRKSGEAEAFF
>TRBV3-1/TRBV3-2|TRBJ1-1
CASSGAGSLNTEAFF
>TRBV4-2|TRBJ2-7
CASSLEQGSSYEQYF
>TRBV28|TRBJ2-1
CASSQAGLAVYNEQFF
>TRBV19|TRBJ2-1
CASRGLGEGGNEQFF
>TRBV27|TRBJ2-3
CASRLAKTVPDTQYF
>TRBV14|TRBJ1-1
CASSQDLVAANTEAFF
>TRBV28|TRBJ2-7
CASSLTLGAGMVQYF
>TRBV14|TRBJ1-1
CASSQYRGVTTEAFF
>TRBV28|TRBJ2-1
CASSPVGGSGVVQFF
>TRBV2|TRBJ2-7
CASRRGGFYEQYF
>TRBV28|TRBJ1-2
CASWDSTSYGYTF
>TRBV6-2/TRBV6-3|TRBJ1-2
CASSYSLPGISYGYTF
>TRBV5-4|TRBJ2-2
CASSLSGRAGELFF
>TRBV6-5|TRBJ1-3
CASRIQTGAGNTIYF
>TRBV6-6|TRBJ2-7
CASSPRQVYEQYF
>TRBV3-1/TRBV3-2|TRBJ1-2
CASSYRQGLNYGYTF
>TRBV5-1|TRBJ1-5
CASSLDSYSNQPQHF
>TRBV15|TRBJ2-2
CATSRDSGLGELFF
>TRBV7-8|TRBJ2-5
CASSLRTGRDQETQYF
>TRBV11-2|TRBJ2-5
CASSYLLAGLQETQYF
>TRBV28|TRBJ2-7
CATRLAGEYEQYF
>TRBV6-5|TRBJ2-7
CASSRGGVGEQYF
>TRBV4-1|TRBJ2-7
CASSQEGGYEQYF